These 18 T cell receptor beta chains came from one sample sequenced in a study of human T cells and chemical hapten exposure. Time point given: pre-sensitization, week 0. Indicated treatment: therapeutic diphenylcyclopropenone sensitization with weekly scalp DPC. MiXCR, run by TCRdb on the RACE reads, gives a single entry per CDR3 protein. The sample has 35,000 to 45,000 distinct CDR3 sequences, roughly an eighth seen once; the top ten hold 4.5% to 6%. The starting material was whole blood, obtained in connection with sensitization to the hapten diphenylcyclopropenone (DPC). These receptors originate from a woman aged 25 to 39 with alopecia areata. Some clones in this sample may be carry-over from other donors' samples.

This clonotype was observed a few times. The gene calls are TRBV29-1 and TRBJ2-1, with a weak D call TRBD1 (5 bases). This CDR3 contains 14 residues. Looked up from germline, CDR1 is SQVTM and CDR2 is ANQGSEA. Trimming cost V 1 base and J 9 bases, with 16 bases left between them. The CDR3 DNA sequence: TGCAGCGTTGAAGGGGGCATCGGCACCGGTGAGCAGTTCTTC. Translated: CSVEGGIGTGEQFF.

This clonotype has a handful of counts. The chain has TRBV28 and TRBJ2-2; 8 nucleotides match TRBD1. This CDR3 contains 15 residues. After removal of 6 bases from V and 6 bases from J, the junction contained 9 bases not matched to a gene. Germline CDR1 is MDHEN and CDR2 is SYDVKM. CDR3 sequence (DNA): TGTGCCAGCAGACCCTACCGGACAGGGTCCGGGGAGCTGTTTTTT. It is translated as CASRPYRTGSGELFF.

The sample holds many counts of this clonotype. This chain uses TRBV27 with TRBJ2-1, with D perhaps matching TRBD2 (5 bases). The CDR3 runs to 13 residues. Germline loops: CDR1 MNHEY, CDR2 SMNVEV (reference sequence). The V end was cut by 8 bases, the J end by 6 bases, with 14 bases between. The CDR3 is CASEGRLSNEQFF. CDR3 in DNA: TGTGCCAGCGAGGGCCGGCTGAGCAATGAGCAGTTCTTC.

In this sample, this clonotype turned up a few times. The chain recombines TRBV9 with TRBJ1-5; the D is unclear. Germline V gives CDR1 SGDLS, CDR2 YYNGEE. V lost 3 bases, J lost 2 bases, and 6 bases lay in between. The CDR3 loop spans 13 amino acids. Here the CDR3 DNA reads TGTGCCAGCAGCGAGGACGGCAATCAGCCCCAGCATTTT. It codes for CASSEDGNQPQHF.

The table lists this clonotype with many counts. The chain combines TRBV5-1 with TRBJ2-7; 8 bases line up with TRBD2. Trimming removed 4 bases from V and 2 bases from J; junction bases left unmatched: 5. The length of the CDR3 is 14 residues. Germline V CDR1 and CDR2: SGHRS, YFSETQ. CDR3 DNA sequence: TGCGCCAGCAGCCTAACTAGCGGAGCCTACGAGCAGTACTTC. Its translation: CASSLTSGAYEQYF. Full variable domain (missing parts from reference TRBV5-1 and TRBJ2-7): KAGVTQTPRYLIKTRGQQVTLSCSPISGHRSVSWYQQTPGQGLQFLFEYFSETQRNKGNFPGRFSGRQFSNSRSEMNVSTLELGDSALYLCASSLTSGAYEQYFGPGTRLTVT.

This chain joins TRBV6-5 and TRBJ1-1; 8 bases are shared with TRBD1. The germline CDR1 and CDR2 sequences are MNHEY and SVGAGI. Trimming took 7 bases from V and 7 from J; bases not matched to a gene: 8. The CDR3 contains 13 residues. CDR3 in DNA: TGTGCCAGCAAACAGCCAGGGACAGGTGAAGCTTTCTTT. Its translation: CASKQPGTGEAFF.

CDR3 loop: CSASRDRGYNEQFF. As DNA, the CDR3 is TGCAGTGCTTCCCGGGACAGGGGTTACAATGAGCAGTTCTTC. The V call is TRBV20-1, the J call TRBJ2-1; 10 nucleotides line up with TRBD1. Germline assignment: CDR1 DFQATT and CDR2 SNEGSKA (reference sequence). The ends lost 5 bases at V and 4 bases at J; junction bases unmatched: 5. This CDR3 has 14 residues.

This rearrangement joins TRBV20-1 to TRBJ2-5; D is unresolved. The CDR3 has 10 amino acids. The germline gives CDR1 DFQATT, CDR2 SNEGSKA (reference sequence). V was pared by 5 bases and J by 2 bases, with 3 bases between. The CDR3 reads CSAVQETQYF. The CDR3 region has the DNA TGCAGTGCTGTGCAAGAGACCCAGTACTTC.

In its sample, this clonotype was seen a few times. This chain links TRBV28 with TRBJ2-7; D is unclear. CDR1 and CDR2 (germline): MDHEN, SYDVKM. V lost 7 bases to trimming and J lost 3 bases, with 10 bases between them. This CDR3 comprises 12 residues. CDR3 sequence: CASKKGLYEQYF. DNA of the CDR3: TGTGCCAGCAAAAAAGGTCTCTACGAGCAGTACTTC.

The V and J genes are TRBV12-3 or TRBV12-4 and TRBJ1-3; maybe TRBD1 (5 bases). The CDR3 runs to 14 residues. The V gene lost 7 bases and the J gene lost 0 bases, with 10 bases spanning the gap. The CDR3 is CASTGTTSGNTIYF. The CDR3 DNA reads as TGTGCCAGCACGGGGACGACCTCTGGAAACACCATATATTTT.

This clonotype showed up many times. The chain uses TRBV5-4 and TRBJ1-1; TRBD1 is a possible D gene (5 bases). This CDR3 spans 14 amino acids. Germline lookup yields CDR1 SGHNT and CDR2 YYREEE (reference sequence). V lost 1 base, J lost 0 bases, and 7 bases lay in between. The CDR3 DNA sequence: TGTGCCAGCAGCTTGCAGGGTGTGAACACTGAAGCTTTCTTT. Amino acid sequence: CASSLQGVNTEAFF.

On this clonotype itself: One end of the junction does not line up with germline, which may come from a read error. This chain connects TRBV5-6 to TRBJ2-6, with TRBD1 as a possible D gene (6 bases). This CDR3 comprises 15 residues. In germline, CDR1 is SGHDT, CDR2 YYEEEE. The CDR3 DNA is TGTGCCAGCAGCACAGGGATCTCTGGGGCCAACATCCTGACTTTC. Its translation is CASSTGISGANILTF.

In this sample, this clonotype turned up many times. The chain uses TRBV20-1 and TRBJ2-6; unclear D gene. Germline values: CDR1 DFQATT, CDR2 SNEGSKA (reference sequence). The CDR3 is 14 residues long. The V gene lost 4 bases and the J gene lost 4 bases, with 11 bases spanning the gap. CDR3 amino acids: CSATKSAGANVLTF. CDR3 nucleotide sequence: TGCAGTGCTACTAAATCTGCCGGGGCCAACGTCCTGACTTTC.

This chain links TRBV6-2 or TRBV6-3 with TRBJ2-1; 9 nucleotides agree with TRBD2. After removal of 6 bases from V and 4 bases from J, the junction contained 4 bases not matched to a gene. This CDR3 contains 14 residues. Germline assignment: CDR1 MNHEY and CDR2 SVGEGT. CDR3 DNA: TGTGCCAGCAGCCTAGCGGGGCGGTACAATGAGCAGTTCTTC. Translating it yields CASSLAGRYNEQFF.

V gene TRBV20-1 combines with J gene TRBJ1-4; no definite D call. CDR3 size: 14 residues. Germline V gene sequence: CDR1 DFQATT, CDR2 SNEGSKA (reference sequence). With 6 bases removed from V and 4 bases from J, the gap between germline ends came to 15 bases. CDR3 sequence reads: CSALHIGYNEKLFF. CDR3 nucleotide sequence: TGCAGTGCACTTCATATCGGGTATAATGAAAAACTGTTTTTT.

This clonotype has a count of ten or more. The chain recombines TRBV5-3 with TRBJ1-5; D unclear. TRBV5-3 is classed as an ORF, of uncertain function. This CDR3 spans 14 amino acids. Between the trimmed V and J ends, which lost 3 bases and 0 bases, there was a span of 7 bases. CDR3 in DNA: TGTGCCAGAAGCTCGCATCCTAGCAATCAGCCCCAGCATTTT. It translates to CARSSHPSNQPQHF.

This clonotype was seen repeatedly, ten times or more. The CDR3 bases are TGTGCCAGCAGTTTCTATGCGGGACAGGGCGCGATTCAGTACTTC. As protein: CASSFYAGQGAIQYF. This chain uses TRBV27 with TRBJ2-4; TRBD1 matches 9 bases. The V and J ends lost 3 bases and 10 bases, in that order; junction bases with no gene match: 10. The CDR3 consists of 15 residues. Germline lookup yields CDR1 MNHEY and CDR2 SMNVEV (reference sequence).

This clonotype was recorded a few times. This chain uses TRBV4-3 with TRBJ1-2; D call uncertain. V was pared by 0 bases and J by 8 bases, with 13 bases between. This CDR3 comprises 14 residues. Germline V gene sequence: CDR1 LGHNA, CDR2 YSLEER. CDR3 protein: CASSQEVTQQGYTF. The CDR3 region has the DNA TGCGCCAGCAGCCAAGAAGTTACCCAGCAAGGCTACACCTTC.